This TCR beta chain was sequenced during a study of shared clonotypes between healthy human individuals. Study observations and caveats: Non-shared clonotypes displayed generation probabilities falling below those of clonotypes present in all four donors.

This clone was found a few times. Its antigen is unidentified. Around 30,000 T cell genomes (approximately 210 ng DNA) went into each sorted-subset replicate. Profiled with immunoSEQ multiplex PCR; TCRdb holds only in-frame clones, not every one. Of around 1,000,000 clones in the sample, about 72% were seen once. The sample was memory CD4+ T cells from PBMCs. As to subset: CD45RA-negative fraction. The receptor was isolated from a man younger than 30 in good health. Some clones in this sample may be carry-over from other donors' samples.

This chain's CDR3 is CASSQEITNYGYTF. The CDR3 region has the DNA TGTGCCAGCAGCCAAGAAATAACTAACTATGGCTACACCTTC. The V gene is TRBV14, the J gene TRBJ1-2; D ambiguous. CDR3 size: 14 residues. The V end was cut by 0 bases, the J end by 0 bases, with 5 bases between. In germline, CDR1 is SGHDN, CDR2 FVKESK.